A selection of T cell receptor beta chains follows, all from one sample in a study of shared clonotypes between healthy human individuals. The table came from immunoSEQ multiplex PCR; TCRdb's copy has only in-frame clones and leaves some out. The repertoire holds nearly 500,000 clones, with 76% as singletons. Sequencing input: PBMCs. These receptors all come from a middle-aged woman in good health. Some clones in this sample may be carry-over from other donors' samples. CDR3s include the opening cysteine and the closing phenylalanine or tryptophan. The order of the fields is D gene, clone size, V gene, J gene, CDR3 DNA, CDR3 protein. A D gene is named only where the DNA matches it firmly. Only some rows state a clone size, as once, few, many or a class for expanded clones.

-	-	TRBV6-4	TRBJ1-1	TGTGCCAGCAGTGACTCGACCCGGGGCCGGGCTTTCTTT	CASSDSTRGRAFF
-	-	TRBV15	TRBJ2-3	TGTGCCACCAGCAGAGATCTGGGCAGCACAGATACGCAGTATTTT	CATSRDLGSTDTQYF
TRBD1	-	TRBV2	TRBJ2-7	TGTGCCAGCAGTGAGTACGAAGGGGACAGGTCTTTGGAGCAGTACTTC	CASSEYEGDRSLEQYF
-	-	TRBV7-8	TRBJ2-7	TGTGCCAGCAGCTTAGAGGGACCCCGAACGACGTACTTC	CASSLEGPRTTYF
-	-	TRBV6-5	TRBJ2-1	TGTGCCAGCAGTTACGGCAGGAGCTCCTACAATGAGCAGTTCTTC	CASSYGRSSYNEQFF
-	once	TRBV11-3	TRBJ2-1	TGTGCCAGCAGCCCCGCTAGCGCCGCGGACAATGAGCAGTTCTTC	CASSPASAADNEQFF
TRBD1	-	TRBV2	TRBJ1-4	TGTGCCAGCAGCCCAAGGGGACAGGCAGGGGAAAAACTGTTTTTT	CASSPRGQAGEKLFF
-	-	TRBV30	TRBJ1-4	TGTGCCTCGAATCTCCGGGACGTCAATGAAAAACTGTTTTTT	CASNLRDVNEKLFF
-	-	TRBV5-1	TRBJ2-7	TGCGCCAGCAGCTTGGGGCCGAGCTCCTACGAGCAGTACTTC	CASSLGPSSYEQYF
-	-	TRBV7-2	TRBJ2-2	TGTGCCAGCAGCTTAGGCGGTTCGAACACCGGGGAGCTGTTTTTT	CASSLGGSNTGELFF
-	-	TRBV18	TRBJ2-3	TGTGCCAGCTCACAAGGCGCTACGGATACGCAGTATTTT	CASSQGATDTQYF
-	-	TRBV18	TRBJ1-1	TGTGCCAGCTCATTGACAGTTCATTCCACTGAAGCTTTCTTT	CASSLTVHSTEAFF
-	-	TRBV10-3	TRBJ2-7	TGTGCCATCAGGCCCCGCCCGGGGAGCGGCTCCTACGAGCAGTACTTC	CAIRPRPGSGSYEQYF
-	few	TRBV7-9	TRBJ2-7	TGTGCCAGCAGCCCCGTGGGACGTTCCTACGAGCAGTACTTC	CASSPVGRSYEQYF
-	-	TRBV19	TRBJ1-4	TGTGCCAGTAGTATGAGTCAGATTAATGAAAAACTGTTTTTT	CASSMSQINEKLFF
TRBD1	few	TRBV11-2	TRBJ1-2	TGTGCCAGCAGATCCGACAGGGCTAACTATGGCTACACCTTC	CASRSDRANYGYTF
-	-	TRBV5-3	TRBJ2-1	TGTGCCAGAAGCTTGGTCTCCGGAATACCTTTGGTGGCGTACAACAATGAGCAGTTCTTC	CARSLVSGIPLVAYNNEQFF
-	-	TRBV10-1	TRBJ1-5	TGCGCCATCCATCGGACAGATAACATTTATAGCAATCAGCCCCAGCATTTT	CAIHRTDNIYSNQPQHF
TRBD2	-	TRBV7-9	TRBJ2-3	TGTGCCAGCAGCCGGACCCTAGCGGGACGGGCAGATACGCAGTATTTT	CASSRTLAGRADTQYF
-	-	TRBV28	TRBJ2-1	TGTGCCAGCAGACCCAGACAGCCCTTAGCGGCCCCCGGTGAGCAGTTCTTC	CASRPRQPLAAPGEQFF
TRBD2	-	TRBV29-1	TRBJ2-5	TGCAGCGTTGACCGGACTAGCGGGAGCTCCGCGATTTACCAAGAGACCCAGTACTTC	CSVDRTSGSSAIYQETQYF
-	-	TRBV4-3	TRBJ1-4	TGCGCTACCTACTCCGGGGGGAGGACTAATGAAAAACTGTTTTTT	CATYSGGRTNEKLFF
-	-	TRBV5-6	TRBJ2-1	TGTGCCAGCAGCTTGGGGGGAATTATTGAGGGCCGTGAGCAGTTCTTC	CASSLGGIIEGREQFF
-	-	TRBV19	TRBJ1-1	TGTGCCAGTAGCCCCACCGTGGGGAGATTCACTGAAGCTTTCTTT	CASSPTVGRFTEAFF
-	-	TRBV29-1	TRBJ2-6	TGCAGCGTTGCGCTAGCAGGGTCTGGGGCCAACGTCCTGACTTTC	CSVALAGSGANVLTF
TRBD1	-	TRBV30	TRBJ1-1	TGTGCCTGGAGGGATGCCGGGACAGCCCTCTTT	CAWRDAGTALF
TRBD1	-	TRBV11-2	TRBJ2-7	TGTGCCAGCAGTCGGGACAGGGACTCCTACGAGCAGTACTTC	CASSRDRDSYEQYF
TRBD2	-	TRBV7-3	TRBJ2-1	TGTGCCAGCAGCCCAAGTCTAGCGGGAGGCCACGGTGAGCAGTTCTTC	CASSPSLAGGHGEQFF
TRBD2	-	TRBV6-4	TRBJ2-5	TGTGCCAGCAGTCCCAGAGCGGGAGGGCAAGAGACCCAGTACTTC	CASSPRAGGQETQYF
-	once	TRBV30	TRBJ2-7	TGTGCCTGGAAACCGGACAGTCACTACGAGCAGTACTTC	CAWKPDSHYEQYF
TRBD1	-	TRBV27	TRBJ2-1	TGTGCCAGCAGTCGGGGACAGTACAATGAGCAGTTCTTC	CASSRGQYNEQFF
TRBD1	-	TRBV4-1	TRBJ2-7	TGCGCCAGCAGCCAAGGCCGGGACAGGGGAATTGCCGAGCAGTACTTC	CASSQGRDRGIAEQYF
-	-	TRBV29-1	TRBJ1-1	TGCAGCGTTGGTAGACAGCTGAACACTGAAGCTTTCTTT	CSVGRQLNTEAFF
-	-	TRBV9	TRBJ2-3	TGTGCCAGCAGCGTAGGAGCAGGGGTGCGCACAGATACGCAGTATTTT	CASSVGAGVRTDTQYF
-	-	TRBV7-3	TRBJ1-1	TGTGCCAGCCGAAACCAACCGAACACTGAAGCTTTCTTT	CASRNQPNTEAFF
-	-	TRBV4-3	TRBJ2-7	TGCGCCAGCAGCTCGGCCCCGGACCTCAACGAGCAGTACTTC	CASSSAPDLNEQYF
-	-	TRBV2	TRBJ2-5	TGTGCCAGCAGCGCGATCCTACTAGACTCAGAGACCCAGTACTTC	CASSAILLDSETQYF
-	-	TRBV27	TRBJ1-2	TGTGCCAGCAGGCAGGAAGATTATGGCTACACCTTC	CASRQEDYGYTF
-	-	TRBV20-1	TRBJ2-1	TGCAGTGCAGAACGGGACTTTGAGCAGTTCTTC	CSAERDFEQFF
-	-	TRBV11-1	TRBJ2-7	TGTGCCAGCAGCTTAGCTCGTGGGACTGAGCAGTACTTC	CASSLARGTEQYF
-	-	TRBV7-9	TRBJ1-2	TGTGCCAGCAGCGTGACCTGGAACTATGGCTACACCTTC	CASSVTWNYGYTF
-	-	TRBV28	TRBJ1-5	TGTGCCAGCAGTTTTAGGGGACGAAGCAATCAGCCCCAGCATTTT	CASSFRGRSNQPQHF
-	once	TRBV18	TRBJ2-2	TGTGCCAGCTCACCCTCTTCCCGGAGGACCGGGGAGCTGTTTTTT	CASSPSSRRTGELFF
TRBD1	once	TRBV27	TRBJ2-7	TGTGCCCGCCCGACAGGGCACGAGCAGTACTTC	CARPTGHEQYF
TRBD2	once	TRBV11-2	TRBJ2-3	TGTGCCAGCAGCTCCCTGGGACTAGCGGGAGCCGGGGATACGCAGTATTTT	CASSSLGLAGAGDTQYF